Here is one TCR beta chain with its context. This sample is drawn from a study of CD8+ T cells in alopecia areata. Once RNA had been extracted, it was reverse transcribed into cDNA to act as the sequencing template. Some clones are missing from TCRdb's copy, which holds only in-frame ones; the method was immunoSEQ multiplex PCR. Of roughly 250,000 clones in the sample, about 68% were seen once. This TCR came from a human donor with alopecia areata. The sequencing used CD4+ T cells sorted from blood, collected at week 0.

The CDR3 DNA sequence: TGCAGCGCCGCCGCGGCAGAGGACTACGAGCAGTACTTC. Its translation is CSAAAAEDYEQYF. The chain has TRBV29-1 and TRBJ2-7; D is unclear. With 7 bases removed from V and 3 bases from J, the gap between germline ends came to 16 bases. The CDR3 is made up of 13 amino acids. Per germline, CDR1 SQVTM and CDR2 ANQGSEA.